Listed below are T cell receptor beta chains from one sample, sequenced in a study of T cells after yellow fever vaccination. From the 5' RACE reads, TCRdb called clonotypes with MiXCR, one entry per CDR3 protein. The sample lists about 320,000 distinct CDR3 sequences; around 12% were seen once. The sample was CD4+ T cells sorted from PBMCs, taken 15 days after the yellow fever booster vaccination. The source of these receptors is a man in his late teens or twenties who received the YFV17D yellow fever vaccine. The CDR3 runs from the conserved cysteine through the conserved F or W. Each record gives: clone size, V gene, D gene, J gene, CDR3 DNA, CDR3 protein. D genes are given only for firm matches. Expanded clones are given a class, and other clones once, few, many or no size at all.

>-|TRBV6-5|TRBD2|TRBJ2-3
TGTGCCAGCAGTCCCTCCGGGGGGGGGGTTAGCACAGATACGCAGTATTTT
CASSPSGGGVSTDTQYF
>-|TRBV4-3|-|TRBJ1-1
TGCGCCAGCAGCCAAGGGGTTCCGGGAGGATCCGGGGTTTCCACTGAAGCTTTCTTT
CASSQGVPGGSGVSTEAFF
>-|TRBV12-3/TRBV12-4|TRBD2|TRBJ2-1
TGTGCCAGCTCAGCGGGGGTCAATGAGCAGTTCTTC
CASSAGVNEQFF
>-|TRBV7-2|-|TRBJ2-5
TGTGCCAGCAGCTTAGAATCGGGGTGGGACTTC
CASSLESGWDF
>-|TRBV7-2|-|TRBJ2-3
TGTGCCAGCAGCCCCGGGTCCATGCAGTATTTT
CASSPGSMQYF
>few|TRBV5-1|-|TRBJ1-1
TGCGCCAGCAGCTTGGGTTCCGGTTGGATCACTGAAGCTTTCTTT
CASSLGSGWITEAFF
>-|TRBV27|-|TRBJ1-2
TGTGCCAGCCGGAGCGGGCGCCAGGGCTACACCTTC
CASRSGRQGYTF
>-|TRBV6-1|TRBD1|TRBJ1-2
TGTGCCAGCAGTTGTCTCGGGACAGGGTGTTTTCCCACCTTC
CASSCLGTGCFPTF
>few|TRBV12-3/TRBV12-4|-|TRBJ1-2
TGTGCCAGCAGTTTAGGCATCTTCGGCTATGGCTACACCTTC
CASSLGIFGYGYTF
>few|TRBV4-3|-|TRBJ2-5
TGCGCCAGCAGCCAAGAAGTTAGTGGGACACAACAAGAGACCCAGTACTTC
CASSQEVSGTQQETQYF
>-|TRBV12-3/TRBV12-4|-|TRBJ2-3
TGTGCCAGCAGTTTTGAAGGCTGGGGACGGGACACAGATACGCAGTATTTT
CASSFEGWGRDTDTQYF
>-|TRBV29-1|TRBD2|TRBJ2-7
TGCAGCGTTGGAGCGGGGGTGGACGAGCAGTACTTC
CSVGAGVDEQYF
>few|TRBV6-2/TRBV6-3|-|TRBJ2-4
TGTGCCAGCAGTAGGGGGGGGCTAGCCAAAAACATTCAGTACTTC
CASSRGGLAKNIQYF
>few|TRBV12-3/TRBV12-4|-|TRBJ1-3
TGTGCCACCAAGCTCGGGACGGAAGACGCCACCATATATTTT
CATKLGTEDATIYF
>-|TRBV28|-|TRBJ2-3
TGTGCCAGCAGTTCGGGGGGCCTAAACTCAGATACGCAGTATTTT
CASSSGGLNSDTQYF
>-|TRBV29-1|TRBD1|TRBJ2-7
TGCAGCGGCACGACGGACAGGGACGAGCAGTACTTC
CSGTTDRDEQYF
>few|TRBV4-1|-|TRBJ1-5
TGCGCCAGCAGCCAATACACGACAAATCAGCCCCAGCATTTT
CASSQYTTNQPQHF
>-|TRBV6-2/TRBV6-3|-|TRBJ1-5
TGTGCCAGCAGTTACTCGGCCAATCAGCCCCAGCATTTT
CASSYSANQPQHF
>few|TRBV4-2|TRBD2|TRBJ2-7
TGTGCCAGCAGCCAAAGCCGGGGGGAGTCAGTGCTTTACGAGCAGTACTTC
CASSQSRGESVLYEQYF
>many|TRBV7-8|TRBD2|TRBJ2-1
TGTGCCAGCATGCGACCGGGGGGGACTAGTACCAACAATGAGCAGTTCTTC
CASMRPGGTSTNNEQFF
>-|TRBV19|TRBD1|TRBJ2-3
TGTGCCAGTAGTAGGTGGACAGGCAGCACAGATACGCAGTATTTT
CASSRWTGSTDTQYF
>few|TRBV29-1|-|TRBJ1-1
TGCAGCGTTGAATTATATTCCGGTGAAGCTTTCTTT
CSVELYSGEAFF
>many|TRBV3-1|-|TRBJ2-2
TGTGCCAGCAGCCAAGATTCCGGCCCCGGGGAGCTGTTTTTT
CASSQDSGPGELFF
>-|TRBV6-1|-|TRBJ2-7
TGTGCCAGCGGGCGGGGTAGAAATTCCTACGAGCAGTACTTC
CASGRGRNSYEQYF
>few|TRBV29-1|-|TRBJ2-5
TGCAGCGTTGTTGGCGGTTCCCAAGAGACCCAGTACTTC
CSVVGGSQETQYF
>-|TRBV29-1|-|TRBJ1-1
TGCAGCGTTGAAGGCCAGTGGACTGAAGCTTTCTTT
CSVEGQWTEAFF
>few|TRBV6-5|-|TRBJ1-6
TGTGCCAGCAGTTGGTCAGGACAAGGTCACTCACCCCTCCACTTT
CASSWSGQGHSPLHF